A single sample gave rise to the 18 T cell receptor beta chains below, sequenced in a study of T cell responses to AZD1222 COVID-19 vaccine. Sequencing was performed with immunoSEQ multiplex PCR; in TCRdb, only in-frame clones are kept and a portion is missing. The sample comprises over 110,000 clones, almost 90% of which are singletons, and 1.6% rests with the top ten. Sequencing used peripheral blood, obtained 28 days after the second AZD1222 dose. These receptors all stem from an adult who received the AZD1222 COVID-19 vaccine.

V is TRBV28 and J is TRBJ2-4; 8 bases fit TRBD1. The CDR3 is 18 amino acids. Trimming cost V 8 bases and J 4 bases; bases outside gene matches: 19. The germline CDR1 and CDR2 sequences are MDHEN and SYDVKM. As DNA, the CDR3 is TGTGCCAGCTCCCCGGGCGGGACAGGCGCTAAGGAGAAAAACATTCAGTACTTC. Translating it yields CASSPGGTGAKEKNIQYF. The whole variable domain, remainder taken from reference TRBV28 and TRBJ2-4, is DVKVTQSSRYLVKRTGEKVFLECVQDMDHENMFWYRQDPGLGLRLIYFSYDVKMKEKGDIPEGYSVSREKKERFSLILESASTNQTSMYLCASSPGGTGAKEKNIQYFGAGTRLSVL.

The genes are TRBV6-5 and TRBJ1-4; D perhaps matches TRBD1 (6 bases). The V gene's germline CDR1 is MNHEY and CDR2 SVGAGI. The CDR3 sequence is 13 residues long. V dropped 0 bases and J dropped 16 bases, with 15 bases sitting between them. The CDR3 reads CASSYSGGTPEFF. CDR3 bases: TGTGCCAGCAGTTACTCGGGAGGGACACCCGAGTTTTTT.

This sequence joins TRBV18 and TRBJ2-3; TRBD2 matches at 10 bases. This CDR3 comprises 17 residues. V was pared by 4 bases and J by 4 bases, with 11 bases of the junction left unmatched. Germline V gives CDR1 KGHSH, CDR2 LQKENI. The CDR3 spells CASSQEASGSGADTQYF. CDR3 bases: TGTGCCAGCTCACAGGAAGCTAGCGGGAGCGGGGCAGATACGCAGTATTTT.

The rearrangement links TRBV6-5 to TRBJ2-7; 7 nucleotides line up with TRBD2. The V segment lost 4 bases and the J segment 7 bases; nucleotides outside the gene matches: 13. The CDR3 sequence is 15 residues long. CDR1 and CDR2 (germline): MNHEY, SVGAGI. The CDR3 loop is CASSSPSGTSVEQYF. The CDR3 region has the DNA TGTGCCAGCAGTTCCCCAAGCGGGACTTCGGTGGAGCAGTACTTC.

This clone was seen once. This chain joins TRBV5-1 and TRBJ2-2; D tentatively reads TRBD1 or TRBD2 (6 bases each). The CDR3 extends over 17 amino acids. Germline V CDR1 and CDR2: SGHRS, YFSETQ. V lost 3 bases, J lost 0 bases, and 15 bases lay in between. The CDR3 loop is CASSWNTGRTNTGELFF. In nucleotides, the CDR3 is TGCGCCAGCAGCTGGAACACAGGGAGGACGAACACCGGGGAGCTGTTTTTT.

The V gene is TRBV18, the J gene TRBJ2-5, with 7 bases that match TRBD1. The ends lost 6 bases at V and 6 bases at J; junction bases unmatched: 19. Germline-derived CDR1 and CDR2 are KGHSH and LQKENI. This CDR3 is built from 17 residues. CDR3 amino acids: CASSRAGVVGGTKTQYF. Here the CDR3 DNA reads TGTGCCAGCTCCCGGGCGGGCGTCGTAGGGGGCACGAAGACCCAGTACTTC.

The V and J genes are TRBV2 and TRBJ2-2; D is ambiguous. CDR3 size: 14 residues. V lost 5 bases and J lost 2, with 9 bases in between. Per the germline V gene, CDR1 is SNHLY and CDR2 is FYNNEI. The CDR3 sequence is CASSYDSNTGELFF. CDR3 in DNA: TGTGCCAGCAGTTACGACTCAAACACCGGGGAGCTGTTTTTT. The full variable domain, with the rest looked up from reference TRBV2 and TRBJ2-2, is EPEVTQTPSHQVTQMGQEVILRCVPISNHLYFYWYRQILGQKVEFLVSFYNNEISEKSEIFDDQFSVERPDGSNFTLKIRSTKLEDSAMYFCASSYDSNTGELFFGEGSRLTVL.

This chain joins TRBV9 and TRBJ2-5; no reliable D call. The germline V gene encodes CDR1 SGDLS and CDR2 YYNGEE. This CDR3 region has 13 residues. V lost 3 bases and J 5 bases, leaving 11 bases between the germline ends. The CDR3 nucleotides are TGTGCCAGCAGCGCCTCTGGAGAGGAGACCCAGTACTTC. Translated, it gives CASSASGEETQYF. The complete variable domain, with remaining parts taken from reference TRBV9 and TRBJ2-5, reads DSGVTQTPKHLITATGQRVTLRCSPRSGDLSVYWYQQSLDQGLQFLIQYYNGEERAKGNILERFSAQQFPDLHSELNLSSLELGDSALYFCASSASGEETQYFGPGTRLLVL.

The chain has TRBV30 and TRBJ1-2; unclear D gene. The V gene lost 3 bases and the J gene lost 9 bases, with 26 bases spanning the gap. The germline V gene encodes CDR1 GTSNPN and CDR2 SVGIG (reference sequence). The CDR3 runs 16 residues. In nucleotides, the CDR3 is TGTGCCTGGAGCGGGAGGGAGACCGCCGTGACTATAAGCTACACCTTC. As protein: CAWSGRETAVTISYTF.

The chain links TRBV6-5 to TRBJ1-2; 7 positions agree with TRBD1. The CDR3 sequence is 14 residues long. Germline loops: CDR1 MNHEY, CDR2 SVGAGI. This chain's CDR3 is CATRRGRGAYFFTF. As DNA, the CDR3 is TGTGCAACTAGGAGGGGCAGGGGGGCATATTTCTTCACCTTC.

The genes are TRBV5-1 and TRBJ1-1, with D uncertain. The CDR3 extends over 15 amino acids. CDR1 is SGHRS and CDR2 is YFSETQ in the germline V gene. V was trimmed by 5 bases and J by 2 bases, leaving 16 bases between them. The CDR3 protein is CASRGPSSGNTEAFF. For the CDR3, the DNA is TGCGCCAGCAGGGGTCCTTCTTCTGGAAACACTGAAGCTTTCTTT. Together with reference TRBV5-1 and TRBJ1-1, the CDR3 gives the full variable domain: KAGVTQTPRYLIKTRGQQVTLSCSPISGHRSVSWYQQTPGQGLQFLFEYFSETQRNKGNFPGRFSGRQFSNSRSEMNVSTLELGDSALYLCASRGPSSGNTEAFFGQGTRLTVV.

This chain joins TRBV10-3 and TRBJ1-2; D is unclear. Germline V gene data show CDR1 as ENHRY and CDR2 as SYGVKD. Trimming took 4 bases from V and 4 from J, leaving 10 bases between them. The CDR3 contains 13 residues. This CDR3 is CAISAPAIYGYTF. CDR3 nucleotide sequence: TGTGCCATCAGTGCGCCCGCTATCTATGGCTACACCTTC.

The V call is TRBV7-9, the J call TRBJ1-2, with TRBD1 as a possible D gene (5 bases). The CDR3 is made up of 11 amino acids. The germline V and J ends were trimmed by 5 bases and 8 bases, with 9 bases remaining between them. The germline V gene has CDR1 SEHNR and CDR2 FQNEAQ (reference sequence). The CDR3 DNA follows: TGTGCCAGCAGCGGGACTCTAGGCTACACCTTC. It specifies CASSGTLGYTF.

CDR3 nucleotide sequence: TGTGCCAGCAGTCCTCCGGGCAGGAACACTGAAGCTTTCTTT. Translation gives CASSPPGRNTEAFF. The genes are TRBV27 and TRBJ1-1; D uncertain. The CDR3 sequence is 14 residues long. Germline CDR1 reads MNHEY; CDR2 reads SMNVEV (reference sequence). V was shortened by 5 bases and J by 1 base, with 11 bases between the two germline ends.

The V and J genes are TRBV20-1 and TRBJ2-7; 7 bases align to TRBD1. The ends lost 1 base at V and 6 bases at J; junction bases unmatched: 0. Per germline, CDR1 DFQATT and CDR2 SNEGSKA (reference sequence). There are 11 residues in the CDR3. CDR3 sequence (DNA): TGCAGTGCTAGAGGGACAGGCGAGCAGTACGTC. Its protein is CSARGTGEQYV.

V gene TRBV19 combines with J gene TRBJ2-5; 7 bases line up with TRBD1. With V trimmed by 0 bases and J by 4 bases, 11 bases remained unmatched. Germline V gives CDR1 LNHDA, CDR2 SQIVND (reference sequence). This CDR3 is built from 17 residues. DNA for the CDR3: TGTGCCAGTAGTATAGATCCTCGAGGGGCAGGGGGAGAGACCCAGTACTTC. Residues: CASSIDPRGAGGETQYF.

The V call is TRBV12-3 or TRBV12-4, the J call TRBJ1-2, with D unresolved. CDR3 length: 12 residues. Trimming took off 6 bases at V and 0 bases at J, with 5 bases between the two ends. The CDR3 sequence is CASRSSNYGYTF. The CDR3 DNA reads as TGTGCCAGCAGAAGTTCTAACTATGGCTACACCTTC.

This chain links TRBV11-3 with TRBJ1-3; D gene unclear. This CDR3 contains 14 residues. The germline V gene encodes CDR1 SGHNT and CDR2 YENEEA. V lost 5 bases and J 0 bases, leaving 8 bases between the germline ends. CDR3 sequence reads: CASSAGDSGNTIYF. CDR3 nucleotide sequence: TGTGCCAGCAGCGCCGGCGACTCTGGAAACACCATATATTTT. Filled out from reference TRBV11-3 and TRBJ1-3, the complete variable domain reads EAGVVQSPRYKIIEKKQPVAFWCNPISGHNTLYWYLQNLGQGPELLIRYENEEAVDDSQLPKDRFSAERLKGVDSTLKIQPAELGDSAVYLCASSAGDSGNTIYFGEGSWLTVV.